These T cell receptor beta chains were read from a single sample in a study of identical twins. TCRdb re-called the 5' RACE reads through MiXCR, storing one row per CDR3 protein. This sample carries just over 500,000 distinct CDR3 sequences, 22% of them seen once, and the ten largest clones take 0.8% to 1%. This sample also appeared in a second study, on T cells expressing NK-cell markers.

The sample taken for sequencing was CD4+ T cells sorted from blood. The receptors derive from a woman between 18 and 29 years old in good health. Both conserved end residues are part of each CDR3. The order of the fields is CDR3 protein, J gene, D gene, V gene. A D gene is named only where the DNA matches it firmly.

CDR3: CSARDQAGTETQYF
J: TRBJ2-5
D: TRBD2
V: TRBV20-1

CDR3: CSARDQRDYYGYTF
J: TRBJ1-2
D: .
V: TRBV20-1

CDR3: CASSSGGPDTQYF
J: TRBJ2-3
D: TRBD2
V: TRBV7-9

CDR3: CASSPLAGVVNEQYF
J: TRBJ2-7
D: TRBD2
V: TRBV5-1

CDR3: CASSSGQNYGYTF
J: TRBJ1-2
D: TRBD1
V: TRBV5-1

CDR3: CSANRGSVDTIYF
J: TRBJ1-3
D: TRBD1
V: TRBV20-1

CDR3: CASSPSKGTPGYF
J: TRBJ2-7
D: .
V: TRBV27

CDR3: CASSSRDYYNEQFF
J: TRBJ2-1
D: TRBD2
V: TRBV7-2

CDR3: CSARGGPGGNQPQHF
J: TRBJ1-5
D: .
V: TRBV20-1

CDR3: CASSSRVLGTDTQYF
J: TRBJ2-3
D: .
V: TRBV6-5

CDR3: CASSPAGTVTNYGYTF
J: TRBJ1-2
D: TRBD1
V: TRBV18

CDR3: CASSYSTTGKHQPQHF
J: TRBJ1-5
D: .
V: TRBV6-5

CDR3: CSARDLGASENNEQFF
J: TRBJ2-1
D: .
V: TRBV20-1

CDR3: CASSPGTSLNEQFF
J: TRBJ2-1
D: TRBD2
V: TRBV10-1

CDR3: CASSRGQGYGSYNEQFF
J: TRBJ2-1
D: TRBD1
V: TRBV6-1

CDR3: CSAAGVQETQYF
J: TRBJ2-5
D: .
V: TRBV20-1

CDR3: CASSHFSGVEQFF
J: TRBJ2-1
D: .
V: TRBV7-2

CDR3: CSVGRLAGGPGTQYF
J: TRBJ2-3
D: TRBD2
V: TRBV29-1